This T cell receptor (beta chain) originates from a study of blood T cell repertoires in COVID-19. Study as a whole: Sites across the United States, Italy and Spain contributed samples from acute and convalescent COVID-19.

Libraries were prepared by immunoSEQ multiplex PCR; TCRdb keeps only in-frame clonotypes and omits some of them. The table lists around 190,000 clones, around nine tenths of them singletons. The material sequenced was peripheral blood. This sequence originates from a man aged 18-30 years with active or convalescent COVID-19.

The CDR3 coding sequence is TGTGCCAGCAGCGCCTCTAGCGCCAGAGGGGATGAGCAGTTCTTC. Its translation is CASSASSARGDEQFF. The rearrangement links TRBV9 to TRBJ2-1, with a weak D call TRBD2 (6 bases). Germline CDR1 and CDR2: SGDLS and YYNGEE. CDR3 size: 15 residues. Trimming took 3 bases from V and 8 from J, leaving 18 bases between them.